This T cell receptor beta chain was obtained from a study of identical twins. Study-wide points: Within twin pairs, the out-of-frame alpha sequences they shared showed excess low generation probability.

This clonotype has just one count. Its antigen is as yet unknown. CDR1 is LNHDA, CDR2 SQIVND, per germline (reference sequence). This CDR3 has 13 amino acids. V dropped 3 bases and J dropped 0 bases, with 5 bases sitting between them. From the 5' RACE reads, TCRdb called clonotypes with MiXCR, one entry per CDR3 protein. The sample includes 1.5 million or so distinct CDR3 sequences, around 29% seen only once; the top ten take less than 0.35%. The gene calls are TRBV19 and TRBJ1-2; D uncertain. Material: cord blood. The clonotype comes from a newborn girl in good health. In DNA form, the CDR3 reads TGTGCCAGTAGTATTGCGGCTAACTATGGCTACACCTTC. Translating it yields CASSIAANYGYTF.